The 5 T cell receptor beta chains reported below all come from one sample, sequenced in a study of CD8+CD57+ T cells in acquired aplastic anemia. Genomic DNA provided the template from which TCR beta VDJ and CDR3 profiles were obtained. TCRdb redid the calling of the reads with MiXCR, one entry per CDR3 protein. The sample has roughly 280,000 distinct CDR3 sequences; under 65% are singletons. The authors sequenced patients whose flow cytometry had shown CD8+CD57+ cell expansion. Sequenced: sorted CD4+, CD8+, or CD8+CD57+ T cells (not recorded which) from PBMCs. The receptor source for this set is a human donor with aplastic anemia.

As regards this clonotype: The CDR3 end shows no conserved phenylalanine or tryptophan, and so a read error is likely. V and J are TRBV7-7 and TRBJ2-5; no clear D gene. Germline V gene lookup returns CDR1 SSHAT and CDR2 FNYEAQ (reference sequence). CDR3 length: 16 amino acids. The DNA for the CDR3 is TGTGCTAGCAGCCCCGGCCGTGTGGGCTCACAAGAGACCCAGTACTCC. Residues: CASSPGRVGSQETQYS.

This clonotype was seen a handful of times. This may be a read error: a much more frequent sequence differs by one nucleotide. DNA of the CDR3: TGCGCCAGCAGCCAAGGCAGGGGCCCCGTCTCCTACGAGCAGTACTTC. This gives the protein CASSQGRGPVSYEQYF. V usage is TRBV4-1 and J usage is TRBJ2-7, with a tentative D call TRBD1 (6 bases). The ends were cut back, 1 base at V and 0 bases at J, with 13 bases in the middle. This CDR3 has 16 residues. CDR1 and CDR2 (germline): MGHRA, YSYEKL.

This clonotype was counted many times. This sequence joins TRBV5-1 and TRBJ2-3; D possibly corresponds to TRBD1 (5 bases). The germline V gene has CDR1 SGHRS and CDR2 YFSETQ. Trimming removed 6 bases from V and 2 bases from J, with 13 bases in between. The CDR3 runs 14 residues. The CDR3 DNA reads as TGCGCCAGCACCATCCAGGGCCCCACAGATACGCAGTATTTT. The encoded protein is CASTIQGPTDTQYF.

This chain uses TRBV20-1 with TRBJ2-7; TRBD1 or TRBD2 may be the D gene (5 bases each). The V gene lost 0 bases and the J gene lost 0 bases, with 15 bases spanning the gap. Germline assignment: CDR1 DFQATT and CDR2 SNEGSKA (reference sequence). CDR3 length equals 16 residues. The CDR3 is CSARDIGAQSSYEQYF. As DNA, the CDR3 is TGCAGTGCTAGAGATATCGGGGCCCAGAGCTCCTACGAGCAGTACTTC.

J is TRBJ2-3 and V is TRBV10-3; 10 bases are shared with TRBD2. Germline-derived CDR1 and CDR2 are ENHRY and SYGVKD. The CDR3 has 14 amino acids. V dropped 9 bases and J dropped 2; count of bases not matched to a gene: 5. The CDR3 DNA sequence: TGTGCCATTGGGACTAGCGTTTACACAGATACGCAGTATTTT. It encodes CAIGTSVYTDTQYF.